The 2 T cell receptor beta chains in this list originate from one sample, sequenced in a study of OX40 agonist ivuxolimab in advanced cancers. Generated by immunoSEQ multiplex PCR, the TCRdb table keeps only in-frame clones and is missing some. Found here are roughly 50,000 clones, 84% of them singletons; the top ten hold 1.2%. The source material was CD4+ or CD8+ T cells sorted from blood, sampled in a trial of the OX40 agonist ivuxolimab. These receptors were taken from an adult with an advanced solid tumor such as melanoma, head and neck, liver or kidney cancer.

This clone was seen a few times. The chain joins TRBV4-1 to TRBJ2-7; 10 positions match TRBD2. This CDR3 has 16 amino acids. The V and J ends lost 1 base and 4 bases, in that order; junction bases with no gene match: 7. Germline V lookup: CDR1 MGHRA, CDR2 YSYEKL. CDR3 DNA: TGCGCCAGCAGCCAAGCCCGAGCGGGAGGGCAATACGAGCAGTACTTC. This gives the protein CASSQARAGGQYEQYF.

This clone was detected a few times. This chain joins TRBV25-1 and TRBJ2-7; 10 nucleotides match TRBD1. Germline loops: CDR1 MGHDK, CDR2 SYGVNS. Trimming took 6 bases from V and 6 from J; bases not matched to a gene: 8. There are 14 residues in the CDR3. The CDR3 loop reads CASRVTGQGTEQYF. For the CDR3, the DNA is TGTGCCAGCAGGGTAACGGGACAGGGGACCGAGCAGTACTTC.